A single sample gave rise to the 7 T cell receptor beta chains below, sequenced in a study of blood T cells in healthy people across ages. It was with a sample-barcoded 5' primer and a J-beta primer mix that a second PCR of about 7 to 12 cycles was run. TCRdb re-analysed the 5' RACE reads in MiXCR, keeping a single row per CDR3 protein. The data contain roughly 800,000 distinct CDR3 sequences, 58% of them singletons. The sample taken for sequencing was blood. The receptors derive from a man aged 25 to 40 in good health.

V and J are TRBV11-2 and TRBJ2-6; 7 bases map to TRBD1. This CDR3 region has 20 residues. V lost 0 bases and J lost 1; bases outside the gene matches: 12. Germline V gene sequence: CDR1 SGHAT, CDR2 FQNNGV. The CDR3 DNA reads as TGTGCCAGCAGCTTAGACACGACAGGGAGCCCTATTTCTGGGGCCAACGTCCTGACTTTC. Protein product: CASSLDTTGSPISGANVLTF. The whole variable domain, remainder taken from reference TRBV11-2 and TRBJ2-6, is EAGVAQSPRYKIIEKRQSVAFWCNPISGHATLYWYQQILGQGPKLLIQFQNNGVVDDSQLPKDRFSAERLKGVDSTLKIQPAKLEDSAVYLCASSLDTTGSPISGANVLTFGAGSRLTVL.

This rearrangement joins TRBV29-1 to TRBJ2-1, with 9 bases matching TRBD2. Germline V CDR1 and CDR2: SQVTM, ANQGSEA. This CDR3 region has 14 residues. V lost 4 bases, J lost 10 bases, and 11 bases stayed unmatched. The CDR3 spells CSVVLAGVSFEQFF. The CDR3 nucleotides are TGCAGCGTTGTTTTAGCGGGAGTTTCATTCGAGCAGTTCTTC.

This clonotype showed up just a few times. V gene TRBV7-2 combines with J gene TRBJ2-1; 10 bases fit TRBD1. The ends lost 0 bases at V and 10 bases at J; junction bases unmatched: 9. Germline CDR1 SGHTA, CDR2 FQGNSA. This CDR3 has 16 residues. DNA of the CDR3: TGTGCCAGCAGCTTAGCCGGGACAGGGGTTTGGAACGAGCAGTTCTTC. Translation gives CASSLAGTGVWNEQFF. The entire variable domain, with the rest obtained from reference TRBV7-2 and TRBJ2-1, is as follows: GAGVSQSPSNKVTEKGKDVELRCDPISGHTALYWYRQSLGQGLEFLIYFQGNSAPDKSGLPSDRFSAERTGGSVSTLTIQRTQQEDSAVYLCASSLAGTGVWNEQFFGPGTRLTVL.

Points on this clonotype: One junction end disagrees with the germline gene, perhaps due to a read error. V is TRBV10-3 and J is TRBJ1-1; 8 nucleotides align to TRBD1. The CDR3 spans 14 residues. Germline CDR1 ENHRY, CDR2 SYGVKD. The CDR3 spells CAIKAAGGGTGAFF. The CDR3 nucleotides read TGTGCCATCAAGGCGGCAGGGGGCGGAACTGGAGCTTTCTTT.

To note about this clonotype: Given a much more abundant clone one base away, this may be a read error. This chain uses TRBV7-9 with TRBJ1-5; D remains unclear. This CDR3 has 12 residues. Germline CDR1 SEHNR, CDR2 FQNEAQ (reference sequence). CDR3 DNA: TGTGCCGGCAGCTTATATCTGGGGCCCCAGCATTTT. It specifies CAGSLYLGPQHF. Combining the CDR3 with reference TRBV7-9 and TRBJ1-5 gives the whole variable domain DTGVSQNPRHKITKRGQNVTFRCDPISEHNRLYWYRQTLGQGPEFLTYFQNEAQLEKSRLLSDRFSAERPKGSFSTLEIQRTEQGDSAMYLCAGSLYLGPQHFGDGTRLSIL.

The chain employs TRBV20-1 and TRBJ2-4; possible D gene TRBD2, 6 bases. Gene TRBJ2-7 matches the end of the DNA better, so the J call may be wrong. Germline CDR1 is DFQATT and CDR2 is SNEGSKA (reference sequence). The CDR3 is 19 amino acids. Here the CDR3 DNA reads TGCAGTGCTAGAGGGGGCAGGGTCCTACTAGCAAGAGGGGACTACGAGCAGTACTTC. This gives the protein CSARGGRVLLARGDYEQYF.

This chain links TRBV3-1 with TRBJ2-3; 12 nucleotides agree with TRBD2. The V gene's germline CDR1 is LGHDT and CDR2 YNNKEL (reference sequence). The CDR3 extends over 18 amino acids. After removal of 4 bases from V and 8 bases from J, the junction contained 16 bases not matched to a gene. For the CDR3, the DNA is TGTGCCAGCAGCCTGGGACTAGCGGGCGGTGTGGCAGGGGTTACGCAGTATTTT. It codes for CASSLGLAGGVAGVTQYF.